The 20 T cell receptor beta chains given below trace back to one sample, sequenced in a study of T cells in Graves' hyperthyroidism and ophthalmopathy. Amplified regions were TCR beta CDR3 sequences from RNA transcripts. First-round RT-PCR of the TCR CDR3 relied on the HTBI primer set. Via MiXCR, TCRdb re-called the multiplex PCR reads, giving one row per CDR3 protein. The sample has 490,000 or so distinct CDR3 sequences, around a fifth seen once. The source material was blood. The origin of the receptors is a woman in her 70s with Graves' ophthalmopathy.

The V gene is TRBV5-5, the J gene TRBJ2-7; weak D call: TRBD2 (6 bases). V dropped 0 bases and J dropped 3 bases, with 10 bases sitting between them. Germline V gene data show CDR1 as SGHKS and CDR2 as YYEKEE (reference sequence). The CDR3 runs 14 residues. The CDR3 DNA follows: TGTGCCAGCAGCTTGGTGGGGGGAGACTACGAGCAGTACTTC. Translating it yields CASSLVGGDYEQYF.

The V gene is TRBV6-1, the J gene TRBJ1-1; weak D call: TRBD1 (6 bases). The germline gives CDR1 MNHNS, CDR2 SASEGT. The V and J ends lost 5 bases and 1 base respectively, with 14 bases between them. The CDR3 spans 15 residues. CDR3 residues: CASSSGRGWNTEAFF. CDR3 sequence (DNA): TGTGCCAGCAGTTCTGGCAGGGGATGGAACACTGAAGCTTTCTTT.

V and J are TRBV2 and TRBJ2-5; 13 nucleotides match TRBD2. Germline V gives CDR1 SNHLY, CDR2 FYNNEI. This CDR3 contains 17 residues. V lost 6 bases, J lost 5 bases, and 12 bases stayed unmatched. The CDR3 here is CASSQTGLAGAGETQYF. The CDR3 region has the DNA TGTGCCAGCAGCCAAACCGGACTAGCGGGAGCCGGTGAGACCCAGTACTTC. Full variable domain (missing parts from reference TRBV2 and TRBJ2-5): EPEVTQTPSHQVTQMGQEVILRCVPISNHLYFYWYRQILGQKVEFLVSFYNNEISEKSEIFDDQFSVERPDGSNFTLKIRSTKLEDSAMYFCASSQTGLAGAGETQYFGPGTRLLVL.

DNA for the CDR3: TGTGCCACCAGCAGAGACCGTGTGGGGGCAAATTCACCCCTCCACTTT. It specifies CATSRDRVGANSPLHF. The chain couples TRBV15 to TRBJ1-6, with D tentatively TRBD1 (6 bases). The CDR3 covers 16 residues. V shed 0 bases and J shed 7 bases, with 13 bases lying between them. The V gene's germline CDR1 is LNHNV and CDR2 YYDKDF (reference sequence).

V and J are TRBV20-1 and TRBJ2-3; no reliable D call. The CDR3 spans 12 residues. The germline V gene has CDR1 DFQATT and CDR2 SNEGSKA (reference sequence). Trimming took 1 base from V and 5 from J, leaving 7 bases between them. CDR3 sequence (DNA): TGCAGTGCTAGAGTCAAAAGAGATACGCAGTATTTT. Protein sequence: CSARVKRDTQYF.

Concerning this clonotype: The CDR3 does not end in the conserved phenylalanine or tryptophan, so this is likely a read error. The J gene is TRBJ2-1, the V gene TRBV12-3 or TRBV12-4; 12 bases line up with TRBD2. V was pared by 3 bases and J by 7 bases, with 1 base of the junction left unmatched. The CDR3 has 14 residues. The CDR3: CASSFLAGGNEQFL. In DNA, the CDR3 is TGTGCCAGCAGTTTCCTAGCGGGAGGGAATGAGCAGTTCCTC.

The chain combines TRBV20-1 with TRBJ2-5; the match to TRBD2 covers 8 bases. Germline-derived CDR1 and CDR2 are DFQATT and SNEGSKA (reference sequence). The junction had 6 bases not matched to a gene; V was cut back by 8 bases and J by 4 bases. CDR3 length equals 12 residues. CDR3 sequence (DNA): TGCAGTCCCCGGGAGGGCCCAGAGACCCAGTACTTC. As protein: CSPREGPETQYF.

This clonotype was picked up a small number of times. V usage is TRBV5-1 and J usage is TRBJ1-4; D possibly corresponds to TRBD1 (6 bases). Germline lookup yields CDR1 SGHRS and CDR2 YFSETQ. The CDR3 totals 13 residues. The V and J ends lost 7 bases and 6 bases respectively, with 13 bases between them. The CDR3 here is CASSPGADEKLFF. DNA of the CDR3: TGCGCCAGCTCCCCGGGGGCGGATGAAAAACTGTTTTTT.

This chain uses TRBV15 with TRBJ1-4; the D gene is possibly TRBD1 (5 bases). There are 16 residues in the CDR3. Germline assignment: CDR1 LNHNV and CDR2 YYDKDF (reference sequence). V was trimmed by 0 bases and J by 7 bases, leaving 15 bases between them. CDR3: CATSRDMQGVREKLFF. The CDR3 coding sequence is TGTGCCACCAGCAGAGATATGCAGGGTGTGCGTGAAAAACTGTTTTTT.

This rearrangement joins TRBV25-1 to TRBJ1-2, with TRBD1 matching 8 bases. V gave up 2 bases and J gave up 8 bases; unmatched junction bases: 10. The CDR3 totals 15 residues. Germline CDR1 MGHDK, CDR2 SYGVNS. This CDR3 reads CASSEGDRGSGGYTF. The CDR3 DNA sequence: TGTGCCAGCAGTGAAGGAGACAGGGGCTCGGGCGGCTACACCTTC.

This clonotype was recorded a few times. This chain uses TRBV19 with TRBJ2-2, with 11 positions matching TRBD2. The CDR3 consists of 15 residues. The germline CDR1 and CDR2 sequences are LNHDA and SQIVND (reference sequence). The V and J ends lost 6 bases and 6 bases, in that order; junction bases with no gene match: 6. CDR3 DNA sequence: TGTGCCAGTAGCCCACTAGCGGGAGAATCCGGGGAGCTGTTTTTT. As protein: CASSPLAGESGELFF.

This clonotype was observed at least ten times. The chain couples TRBV20-1 to TRBJ2-5, with 7 bases that match TRBD2. Trimming took 3 bases from V and 1 from J; bases not matched to a gene: 8. The CDR3 contains 15 residues. Germline lookup yields CDR1 DFQATT and CDR2 SNEGSKA (reference sequence). The CDR3 loop reads CSARPPAGSQETQYF. CDR3 sequence (DNA): TGCAGTGCTAGGCCCCCAGCGGGATCCCAAGAGACCCAGTACTTC.

This clonotype was seen a few times. V usage is TRBV4-1 and J usage is TRBJ2-1; no firm D call. V lost 4 bases to trimming and J lost 3 bases, with 4 bases between them. This CDR3 spans 12 amino acids. In germline, CDR1 is MGHRA, CDR2 YSYEKL. CDR3: CASSRVYNEQFF. The CDR3 DNA is TGCGCCAGCAGCCGAGTCTACAATGAGCAGTTCTTC.

The J gene is TRBJ1-4, the V gene TRBV3-1, with a possible D match to TRBD1 (5 bases). This CDR3 spans 14 amino acids. CDR1 and CDR2 (germline): LGHDT, YNNKEL (reference sequence). The germline V and J ends were trimmed by 4 bases and 5 bases, with 11 bases remaining between them. This CDR3 reads CASSPGLRNEKLFF. The CDR3 DNA is TGTGCCAGCAGCCCGGGACTGAGGAATGAAAAACTGTTTTTT.

This clonotype has just a few counts. The chain uses TRBV7-2 and TRBJ2-7, with a possible D match to TRBD2 (6 bases). This CDR3 region has 12 residues. Deletions cut 1 base from V and 9 bases from J, with 10 bases between. CDR1 and CDR2 (germline): SGHTA, FQGNSA. This CDR3 is CASSLDLGGQYF. In DNA, the CDR3 is TGTGCCAGCAGCTTAGATTTGGGGGGGCAGTACTTC. The full variable domain, rest sourced from reference TRBV7-2 and TRBJ2-7, is GAGVSQSPSNKVTEKGKDVELRCDPISGHTALYWYRQSLGQGLEFLIYFQGNSAPDKSGLPSDRFSAERTGGSVSTLTIQRTQQEDSAVYLCASSLDLGGQYFGPGTRLTVT.

The rearrangement uses TRBV5-1 and TRBJ2-5; D gene uncertain. Germline lookup yields CDR1 SGHRS and CDR2 YFSETQ. Between the trimmed V and J ends, which lost 2 bases and 5 bases, there was a span of 16 bases. The CDR3 spans 15 residues. CDR3 nucleotide sequence: TGCGCCAGCAGCTTTAACGCCCCAGCAACGGAGACCCAGTACTTC. Residues: CASSFNAPATETQYF.

This clonotype was counted between two and nine times. The CDR3 is CASSTARGALTSYNEQFF. In DNA, the CDR3 is TGTGCCAGCAGTACCGCAAGGGGTGCCCTCACCTCCTACAATGAGCAGTTCTTC. The chain recombines TRBV6-1 with TRBJ2-1; a possible D gene is TRBD1 (5 bases). V lost 5 bases, J lost 0 bases, and 20 bases lay in between. The CDR3 spans 18 residues. The germline CDR1 and CDR2 sequences are MNHNS and SASEGT.

In this sample, this clonotype turned up a few times. The rearrangement joins TRBV9 to TRBJ2-1; 7 bases match TRBD2. The germline CDR1 and CDR2 sequences are SGDLS and YYNGEE. J gave up 6 bases and V 0 bases, and 9 bases lay outside the gene matches. CDR3 length equals 16 residues. This chain's CDR3 is CASSVGPPTGGNEQFF. CDR3 in DNA: TGTGCCAGCAGCGTAGGACCCCCCACGGGAGGCAATGAGCAGTTCTTC.

Concerning this clonotype itself: This could be a read error, since a much larger clone is one nucleotide away. The rearrangement uses TRBV12-3 or TRBV12-4 and TRBJ2-7, with D perhaps matching TRBD1 (5 bases). This CDR3 contains 13 residues. The CDR3 loop reads CANSPFVGLEQYF. CDR3 sequence (DNA): TGTGCCAACAGTCCCTTCGTGGGGCTCGAGCAGTACTTC.

CDR3 sequence reads: CASTPMYEAFF. In DNA, the CDR3 is TGTGCCAGCACCCCCATGTATGAAGCTTTCTTT. The V gene is TRBV6-1, the J gene TRBJ1-1; D not certain. Trimming removed 7 bases from V and 7 bases from J, with 10 bases in between. This CDR3 region has 11 residues. Germline V CDR1 and CDR2: MNHNS, SASEGT.